This entry lists 31 T cell receptor beta chains sequenced from one sample in a study of preoperative IRX-2 immunotherapy in early breast cancer. Treatment specified: preoperative locoregional IRX-2 cytokine immunotherapy. Only in-frame clones appear in the TCRdb table, and some are missing; sequencing was by immunoSEQ multiplex PCR. Among approximately 100,000 clones listed, more than 80% were seen once. The specimen comprised tumor tissue, sampled after IRX-2 immunotherapy. These receptors were taken from a human donor with breast cancer.

For this clone: At one end, the junction sequence differs from germline, possibly due to a read error. The V call is TRBV6-9, the J call TRBJ2-3, with 8 bases matching TRBD2. This CDR3 region has 16 residues. The germline gives CDR1 MNHGY, CDR2 SVAAGI. In nucleotides, the CDR3 is TGTGCCATCAGTCCTATGACTAGCGTAAATACAGATACGCAGTATTTT. This gives the protein CAISPMTSVNTDTQYF.

The V gene is TRBV19, the J gene TRBJ2-3, with 8 bases fitting TRBD1. V lost 6 bases to trimming and J lost 4 bases; unmatched junction nucleotides: 9. This CDR3 has 15 residues. The germline gives CDR1 LNHDA, CDR2 SQIVND (reference sequence). Here the CDR3 reads CASSLDRGAPDTQYF. The CDR3 coding sequence is TGTGCCAGTAGCCTAGACAGGGGTGCCCCAGATACGCAGTATTTT.

This clone was seen a few times. V is TRBV5-1 and J is TRBJ1-6; TRBD1 agrees at 12 bases. The J segment lost 5 bases and the V segment lost 0 bases, leaving 9 bases of the junction unmatched. Germline CDR1 reads SGHRS; CDR2 reads YFSETQ. The CDR3 loop spans 19 amino acids. The CDR3 loop reads CASSLGRDRGQVDNSPLHF. CDR3 nucleotide sequence: TGCGCCAGCAGCTTGGGCAGGGACAGGGGGCAAGTTGATAATTCACCCCTCCACTTT. Full variable domain (missing parts from reference TRBV5-1 and TRBJ1-6): KAGVTQTPRYLIKTRGQQVTLSCSPISGHRSVSWYQQTPGQGLQFLFEYFSETQRNKGNFPGRFSGRQFSNSRSEMNVSTLELGDSALYLCASSLGRDRGQVDNSPLHFGNGTRLTVT.

The chain has TRBV18 and TRBJ2-4; possible D gene TRBD2, 5 bases. This CDR3 has 14 amino acids. CDR1 is KGHSH, CDR2 LQKENI, per germline. Trimming took off 10 bases at V and 6 bases at J, with 19 bases between the two ends. CDR3 sequence: CAIRSSNPLNIQYF. The CDR3 DNA reads TGTGCCATTAGGTCTAGCAACCCACTAAACATTCAGTACTTC.

This chain connects TRBV11-3 to TRBJ2-5; D is tentatively TRBD1 or TRBD2 (7 bases each). Trimming took 6 bases from V and 5 from J, leaving 16 bases between them. CDR3 size: 14 residues. Germline assignment: CDR1 SGHNT and CDR2 YENEEA. CDR3 sequence: CASSITQGGETQYF. As DNA, the CDR3 is TGTGCCAGCAGTATTACTCAGGGGGGGGAGACCCAGTACTTC. Based on the CDR3 plus reference TRBV11-3 and TRBJ2-5, the full variable domain is EAGVVQSPRYKIIEKKQPVAFWCNPISGHNTLYWYLQNLGQGPELLIRYENEEAVDDSQLPKDRFSAERLKGVDSTLKIQPAELGDSAVYLCASSITQGGETQYFGPGTRLLVL.

The chain carries TRBV19 and TRBJ2-2; the match to TRBD2 covers 7 bases. Per the germline V gene, CDR1 is LNHDA and CDR2 is SQIVND (reference sequence). V trimming: 10 bases; J trimming: 3 bases; junction bases outside the gene matches: 11. The CDR3 is 15 amino acids. The CDR3 region is CATSMLAAHTGELFF. The DNA for the CDR3 is TGTGCCACCAGTATGCTAGCGGCCCACACCGGGGAGCTGTTTTTT.

This rearrangement joins TRBV28 to TRBJ2-7, with 7 bases matching TRBD1. This CDR3 has 13 amino acids. The V gene's germline CDR1 is MDHEN and CDR2 SYDVKM. J was trimmed by 5 bases and V by 4 bases; bases with no gene match: 5. CDR3 protein: CASSSGQRDEQYF. The CDR3 DNA reads as TGTGCCAGCAGTTCGGGACAGAGGGACGAGCAGTACTTC.

The chain couples TRBV19 to TRBJ1-5; D remains ambiguous. Trimming took 1 base from V and 5 from J, leaving 15 bases between them. The CDR3 covers 16 residues. Germline lookup yields CDR1 LNHDA and CDR2 SQIVND (reference sequence). DNA for the CDR3: TGTGCCAGTAGTATAGGAGTGAGGCCAGTCGATCAGCCCCAGCATTTT. It yields the protein CASSIGVRPVDQPQHF.

The chain recombines TRBV9 with TRBJ1-2; D possibly corresponds to TRBD1 (5 bases). The CDR3 contains 13 residues. Germline values: CDR1 SGDLS, CDR2 YYNGEE. Between the trimmed V and J ends, which lost 5 bases and 4 bases, there was a span of 12 bases. CDR3 amino acids: CASRSGGSYGYTF. The CDR3 DNA is TGTGCCAGCAGGAGTGGGGGTTCCTATGGCTACACCTTC. Combining the CDR3 with reference TRBV9 and TRBJ1-2 gives the whole variable domain DSGVTQTPKHLITATGQRVTLRCSPRSGDLSVYWYQQSLDQGLQFLIQYYNGEERAKGNILERFSAQQFPDLHSELNLSSLELGDSALYFCASRSGGSYGYTFGSGTRLTVV.

This chain links TRBV6-7 with TRBJ1-4, with D hard to call. TRBV6-7 is an open reading frame, and its role is uncertain. The CDR3 has 14 residues. Trimming removed 6 bases at V and 6 bases at J, with 14 bases between. CDR3 sequence reads: CASRVRAPDEKLFF. DNA for the CDR3: TGTGCCAGCAGAGTGAGGGCCCCAGATGAAAAACTGTTTTTT.

The chain links TRBV28 to TRBJ2-7; tentatively, D is TRBD1 (6 bases). V was cut by 4 bases and J by 1 base, with 14 bases left in between. CDR1 MDHEN and CDR2 SYDVKM come from the germline V gene. The CDR3 is made up of 15 amino acids. This chain's CDR3 is CASSSPGTSSYEQYF. The CDR3, as DNA: TGTGCCAGCAGTTCGCCCGGGACATCTTCCTACGAGCAGTACTTC.

The genes are TRBV5-1 and TRBJ1-2; 9 nucleotides align to TRBD1. J lost 4 bases, V lost 3 bases, and 7 bases had no gene match. From germline, CDR1 is SGHRS and CDR2 YFSETQ. The CDR3 spans 15 residues. For the CDR3, the DNA is TGCGCCAGCAGCTGGGAACCGGGACAGGGCTATGGCTACACCTTC. This encodes CASSWEPGQGYGYTF.

This clone has just a few counts. The V call is TRBV19, the J call TRBJ2-2, with 8 positions matching TRBD2. V shed 7 bases and J 1 base; nucleotides not matched to a gene: 5. Germline CDR1 LNHDA, CDR2 SQIVND (reference sequence). The CDR3 totals 15 residues. DNA of the CDR3: TGTGCCAGTAACCGGGAGGGGTTGAACACCGGGGAGCTGTTTTTT. Residues: CASNREGLNTGELFF.

The rearrangement links TRBV28 to TRBJ2-5, with TRBD1 matching over 11 bases. This CDR3 comprises 16 residues. The junction had 9 bases not matched to a gene; V was cut back by 4 bases and J by 5 bases. Germline V gene data show CDR1 as MDHEN and CDR2 as SYDVKM. The CDR3 here is CASSYNWDRGGETQYF. DNA for the CDR3: TGTGCCAGCAGTTACAATTGGGACAGGGGGGGCGAGACCCAGTACTTC.

The CDR3 reads CASSRLGTSGGAAETQYF. The CDR3 DNA sequence: TGTGCCAGCAGCCGCCTAGGGACTAGCGGGGGGGCCGCCGAGACCCAGTACTTC. This chain connects TRBV11-3 to TRBJ2-5; 16 nucleotides agree with TRBD2. V shed 5 bases and J 5 bases; nucleotides not matched to a gene: 11. CDR1 is SGHNT, CDR2 YENEEA, per germline. The length of the CDR3 is 18 residues.

The chain couples TRBV6-8 to TRBJ1-3; D not certain. V lost 10 bases and J 4 bases, leaving 14 bases between the germline ends. The CDR3 runs to 13 residues. Per the germline V gene, CDR1 is MNHGY and CDR2 is SAAAGT. The CDR3 spells CAISTGIGNTIYF. DNA of the CDR3: TGTGCCATATCAACGGGGATCGGAAACACCATATATTTT.

The rearrangement joins TRBV10-1 to TRBJ1-3; D remains unclear. There are 15 residues in the CDR3. Germline values: CDR1 WNHNN, CDR2 SYGVQD (reference sequence). Deletions cut 5 bases from V and 5 bases from J, with 16 bases between. The CDR3 nucleotides read TGCGCCAGCAGTCCCGGGGAGCCAGGTCGAAACACCATATATTTT. Translated, it gives CASSPGEPGRNTIYF.

The gene calls are TRBV6-8 and TRBJ2-3; no reliable D call. From germline, CDR1 is MNHGY and CDR2 SAAAGT. CDR3 length equals 17 residues. The V and J ends lost 0 bases and 1 base respectively, with 14 bases between them. Here the CDR3 DNA reads TGTGCCAGCAGTTACTCGATGTCTACAGCCGGCACAGATACGCAGTATTTT. Translation gives CASSYSMSTAGTDTQYF.

The gene calls are TRBV30 and TRBJ1-2, with D unclear. The V and J ends lost 3 bases and 8 bases respectively, with 13 bases between them. Germline lookup yields CDR1 GTSNPN and CDR2 SVGIG (reference sequence). The CDR3 extends over 12 amino acids. The CDR3 is CAWSPSFLGYTF. The CDR3 coding sequence is TGTGCCTGGAGCCCCAGCTTTCTGGGCTACACCTTC. Based on the CDR3 plus reference TRBV30 and TRBJ1-2, the full variable domain is SQTIHQWPATLVQPVGSPLSLECTVEGTSNPNLYWYRQAAGRGLQLLFYSVGIGQISSEVPQNLSASRPQDRQFILSSKKLLLSDSGFYLCAWSPSFLGYTFGSGTRLTVV.

The genes are TRBV6-8 and TRBJ2-7; no definite D call. This CDR3 region has 12 residues. V was cut by 5 bases and J by 4 bases, with 9 bases left in between. Germline CDR1 MNHGY, CDR2 SAAAGT. In DNA form, the CDR3 reads TGTGCCAGCAGTGGAAGCGATTACGAGCAGTACTTC. As protein: CASSGSDYEQYF.

The chain is built from TRBV27 and TRBJ1-5; 11 bases fit TRBD1. CDR1 and CDR2 from the germline V gene are MNHEY and SMNVEV (reference sequence). The CDR3 consists of 15 residues. Trimming at V came to 6 bases and at J to 6 bases, leaving 7 bases not matched to a gene. CDR3 sequence (DNA): TGTGCCAGCAGACCGGGGGACAGGGGGAGTCAGCCCCAGCATTTT. Protein sequence: CASRPGDRGSQPQHF.

The rearrangement joins TRBV11-3 to TRBJ1-1; D not certain. V was cut by 5 bases and J by 1 base, with 14 bases left in between. The CDR3 sequence is 15 residues long. Germline V gene data show CDR1 as SGHNT and CDR2 as YENEEA. The CDR3 nucleotides read TGTGCCAGCAGCCCCGTGGGGTACTCGAACACTGAAGCTTTCTTT. It specifies CASSPVGYSNTEAFF.

V and J are TRBV30 and TRBJ1-1; no clear D. The ends were cut back, 0 bases at V and 1 base at J, with 6 bases in the middle. CDR1 is GTSNPN, CDR2 SVGIG, per germline (reference sequence). This CDR3 contains 13 residues. CDR3 DNA sequence: TGTGCCTGGAGTGTTTTCCGGAACACTGAAGCTTTCTTT. Translation: CAWSVFRNTEAFF.

The chain is built from TRBV6-7 and TRBJ1-6; weak D call: TRBD1 (5 bases). TRBV6-7 is noted as an ORF with a role that remains uncertain. V was trimmed by 6 bases and J by 7 bases, leaving 16 bases between them. The CDR3 has 15 amino acids. The DNA of the CDR3 is TGTGCCAGCAGATCCCAGGGAGGGGACAATTCACCCCTCCACTTT. This gives the protein CASRSQGGDNSPLHF.

J is TRBJ1-5 and V is TRBV19; a possible D gene is TRBD1 (5 bases). Trimming pared 3 bases from V and 5 bases from J, leaving 11 bases between. Germline CDR1 reads LNHDA; CDR2 reads SQIVND (reference sequence). The CDR3 consists of 14 residues. The CDR3 loop is CASSIGGGDQPQHF. DNA for the CDR3: TGTGCCAGTAGTATCGGGGGTGGAGATCAGCCCCAGCATTTT.

This clone was observed a single time. The gene calls are TRBV28 and TRBJ2-5; possible D gene TRBD2, 6 bases. Trimming cost V 1 base and J 10 bases, with 10 bases left between them. CDR1 is MDHEN, CDR2 SYDVKM, per germline. The CDR3 length is 12 residues. DNA of the CDR3: TGTGCCAGCAGTTTATTAACGGAGGGCCAGTACTTC. As protein: CASSLLTEGQYF.

This sequence joins TRBV6-8 and TRBJ1-2, with D perhaps TRBD1 (6 bases). This CDR3 is 14 amino acids long. Looked up from germline, CDR1 is MNHGY and CDR2 is SAAAGT. Trimming removed 6 bases from V and 3 bases from J, with 14 bases in between. The CDR3: CASSQDRTHYGYTF. In DNA, the CDR3 is TGTGCCAGCAGCCAGGACAGAACCCACTATGGCTACACCTTC.

This chain joins TRBV6-8 and TRBJ2-7, with a weak D call TRBD1 (6 bases). Trimming removed 2 bases at V and 0 bases at J, with 8 bases between. Germline CDR1 MNHGY, CDR2 SAAAGT. The CDR3 is made up of 14 amino acids. CDR3 bases: TGTGCCAGCAGTTACAGAGGGGGCTCCTACGAGCAGTACTTC. Translation gives CASSYRGGSYEQYF.

The chain carries TRBV29-1 and TRBJ2-7, with D possibly TRBD1 on 6 matching bases. Germline CDR1 is SQVTM and CDR2 is ANQGSEA. The V end lost 5 bases, the J end lost 2 bases, and 10 bases lay between the germline ends. This CDR3 spans 12 amino acids. CDR3: CSVMPGAYEQYF. The CDR3 region has the DNA TGCAGCGTTATGCCAGGGGCCTACGAGCAGTACTTC.

The chain has TRBV7-8 and TRBJ1-1; tentative D call: TRBD1 (6 bases). This CDR3 spans 15 amino acids. Trimming cost V 3 bases and J 4 bases, with 15 bases left between them. Looked up from germline, CDR1 is SGHVS and CDR2 is FQNEAQ. CDR3 in amino acids: CASSLQGLGGTEAFF. For the CDR3, the DNA is TGTGCCAGCAGCTTGCAGGGTTTAGGGGGCACTGAAGCTTTCTTT.

V is TRBV5-1 and J is TRBJ2-2; 14 positions agree with TRBD2. Germline loops: CDR1 SGHRS, CDR2 YFSETQ. V shed 4 bases, J shed 7 bases, and the junction held 6 bases outside the gene matches. There are 16 residues in the CDR3. In DNA form, the CDR3 reads TGCGCCAGCAGCGAGGGACTAGCGGGGGTTCGCGGGGAGCTGTTTTTT. It is translated as CASSEGLAGVRGELFF. The full variable domain, with the rest looked up from reference TRBV5-1 and TRBJ2-2, is KAGVTQTPRYLIKTRGQQVTLSCSPISGHRSVSWYQQTPGQGLQFLFEYFSETQRNKGNFPGRFSGRQFSNSRSEMNVSTLELGDSALYLCASSEGLAGVRGELFFGEGSRLTVL.